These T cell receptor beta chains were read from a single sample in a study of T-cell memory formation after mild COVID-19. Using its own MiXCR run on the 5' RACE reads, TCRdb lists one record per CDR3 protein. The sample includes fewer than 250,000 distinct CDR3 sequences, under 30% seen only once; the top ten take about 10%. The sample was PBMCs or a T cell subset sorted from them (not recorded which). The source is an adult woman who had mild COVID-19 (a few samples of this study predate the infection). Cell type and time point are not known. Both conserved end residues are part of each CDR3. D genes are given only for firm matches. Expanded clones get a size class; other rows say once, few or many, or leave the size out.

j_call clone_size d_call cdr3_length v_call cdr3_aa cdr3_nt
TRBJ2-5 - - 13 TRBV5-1 CASSLSEGETQYF TGCGCCAGCAGCCTGTCTGAAGGGGAGACCCAGTACTTC
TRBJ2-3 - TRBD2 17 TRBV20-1 CSARRIGTSGITDTQYF TGCAGTGCTCGACGGATAGGGACTAGCGGGATCACAGATACGCAGTATTTT
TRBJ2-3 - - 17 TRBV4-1 CASSQGFAASSTDTQYF TGCGCCAGCAGCCAAGGGTTTGCGGCCTCTAGCACAGATACGCAGTATTTT
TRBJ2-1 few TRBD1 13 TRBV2 CASSRQGAHEQFF TGTGCCAGCAGCCGCCAGGGGGCGCACGAGCAGTTCTTC
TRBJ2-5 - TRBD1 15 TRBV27 CASSSTGLTQETQYF TGTGCCAGCAGTTCGACAGGGCTGACCCAAGAGACCCAGTACTTC
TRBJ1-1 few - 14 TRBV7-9 CASSLKTAKTEAFF TGTGCCAGCAGCTTAAAGACAGCGAAGACTGAAGCTTTCTTT
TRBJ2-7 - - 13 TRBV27 CASSLSPAYEQYF TGTGCCAGCAGTTTATCTCCCGCCTACGAGCAGTACTTC
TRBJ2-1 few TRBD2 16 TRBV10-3 CAISLVAGATYNEQFF TGTGCCATCAGTCTCGTGGCGGGAGCGACCTACAATGAGCAGTTCTTC
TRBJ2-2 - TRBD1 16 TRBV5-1 CASSPGDRRNTGELFF TGCGCCAGCAGCCCGGGGGACAGGAGGAACACCGGGGAGCTGTTTTTT
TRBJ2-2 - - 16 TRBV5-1 CASSLVMSGNTGELFF TGCGCCAGCAGCTTGGTGATGTCCGGCAACACCGGGGAGCTGTTTTTT
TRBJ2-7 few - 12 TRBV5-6 CASSWGVGEQYF TGTGCCAGCAGCTGGGGAGTGGGAGAGCAGTACTTC
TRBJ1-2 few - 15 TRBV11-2 CASSLDLVQTYGYTF TGTGCCAGCAGCTTAGATCTGGTACAGACCTATGGCTACACCTTC
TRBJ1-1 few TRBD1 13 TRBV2 CASMDREVTEAFF TGTGCCAGCATGGACAGGGAGGTAACTGAAGCTTTCTTT
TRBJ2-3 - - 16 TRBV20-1 CSARDRSGPMGDTQYF TGCAGTGCTAGAGATCGGTCAGGCCCCATGGGGGATACGCAGTATTTT
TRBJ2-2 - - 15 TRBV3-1 CASSQEWSNTGELFF TGTGCCAGCAGCCAAGAATGGTCTAACACCGGGGAGCTGTTTTTT
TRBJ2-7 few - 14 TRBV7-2 CASSLGTQGYEQYF TGTGCCAGCAGCTTAGGGACACAGGGCTACGAGCAGTACTTC
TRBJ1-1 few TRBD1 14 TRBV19 CASSIAGQGTEAFF TGTGCCAGTAGTATAGCCGGACAGGGGACTGAAGCTTTCTTT
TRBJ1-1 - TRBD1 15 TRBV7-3 CASSLHGQGNTEAFF TGTGCCAGCAGCTTACACGGACAGGGGAACACTGAAGCTTTCTTT
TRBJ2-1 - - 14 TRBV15 CATSRGMSGHEQFF TGTGCCACCAGCAGAGGTATGTCGGGCCATGAGCAGTTCTTC
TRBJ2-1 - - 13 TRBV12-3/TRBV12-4 CASSAPGPDEQFF TGTGCCAGCAGTGCCCCCGGACCCGATGAGCAGTTCTTC
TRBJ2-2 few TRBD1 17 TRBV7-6 CASSLQSGQGGTGELFF TGTGCCAGCAGCTTACAGTCCGGACAGGGTGGGACCGGGGAGCTGTTTTTT
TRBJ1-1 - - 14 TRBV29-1 CSVEGMGWGTEAFF TGCAGCGTTGAAGGTATGGGGTGGGGCACTGAAGCTTTCTTT
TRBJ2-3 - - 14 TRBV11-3 CASSPWTSTDTQYF TGTGCCAGCAGCCCCTGGACTAGCACAGATACGCAGTATTTT
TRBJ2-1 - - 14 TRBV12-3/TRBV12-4 CASRERDWSNEQFF TGTGCCAGCAGAGAGAGGGACTGGAGCAATGAGCAGTTCTTC
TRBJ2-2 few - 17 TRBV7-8 CASSWGVAGPVTGELFF TGTGCCAGCAGCTGGGGGGTGGCGGGGCCGGTGACCGGGGAGCTGTTTTTT
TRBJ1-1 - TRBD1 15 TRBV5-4 CASSRGTGGNTEAFF TGTGCCAGCAGCCGCGGGACAGGGGGGAACACTGAAGCTTTCTTT
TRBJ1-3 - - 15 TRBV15 CATRPSAGAGNTIYF TGTGCCACCAGACCAAGTGCCGGCGCTGGAAACACCATATATTTT
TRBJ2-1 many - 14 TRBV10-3 CAISEDRNYNEQFF TGTGCCATCAGTGAGGACAGGAACTATAATGAGCAGTTCTTC
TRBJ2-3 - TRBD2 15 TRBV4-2 CASSQAGGPTDTQYF TGTGCCAGCAGCCAAGCGGGGGGGCCGACAGATACGCAGTATTTT
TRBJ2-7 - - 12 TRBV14 CASSQVLYEQYF TGTGCCAGCAGCCAAGTTTTGTACGAGCAGTACTTC
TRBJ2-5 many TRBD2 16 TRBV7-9 CASSLISAGGQETQYF TGTGCCAGCAGCTTAATCAGCGCGGGGGGCCAAGAGACCCAGTACTTC
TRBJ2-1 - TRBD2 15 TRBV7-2 CASSLSPAGVGEQFF TGTGCCAGCAGCTTGTCCCCAGCGGGAGTTGGCGAGCAGTTCTTC
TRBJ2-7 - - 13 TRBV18 CASSREDGYEQYF TGTGCCAGCTCCCGTGAGGATGGCTACGAGCAGTACTTC
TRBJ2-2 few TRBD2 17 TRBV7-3 CASRRLAGGPSTGELFF TGTGCCAGCAGGCGTCTAGCGGGAGGGCCCAGTACCGGGGAGCTGTTTTTT
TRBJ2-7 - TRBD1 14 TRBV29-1 CSVEITGGSYEQYF TGCAGCGTTGAAATTACAGGGGGAAGCTACGAGCAGTACTTC
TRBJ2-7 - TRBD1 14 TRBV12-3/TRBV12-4 CASSPDRRSSEQYF TGTGCCAGCAGTCCGGACAGGCGGAGCAGCGAGCAGTACTTC
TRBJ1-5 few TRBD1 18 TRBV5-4 CASSRAADRSYSNQPQHF TGTGCCAGCAGCCGTGCCGCGGACAGGTCCTATAGCAATCAGCCCCAGCATTTT
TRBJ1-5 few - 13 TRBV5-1 CASSLEGHQPQHF TGCGCCAGCAGCTTGGAGGGGCACCAGCCCCAGCATTTT
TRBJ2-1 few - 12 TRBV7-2 CASSLGVGEQFF TGTGCCAGCAGCTTAGGTGTGGGAGAGCAGTTCTTC
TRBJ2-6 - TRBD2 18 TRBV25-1 CASSELPIGRESFNVLTF TGTGCCAGCAGTGAATTGCCCATCGGGCGGGAGTCCTTCAACGTCCTGACTTTC
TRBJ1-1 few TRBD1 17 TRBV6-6 CASSYFPGGLGNTEAFF TGTGCCAGCAGTTACTTTCCAGGGGGCTTGGGGAACACTGAAGCTTTCTTT
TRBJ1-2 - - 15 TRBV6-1 CASSPMTGANYGYTF TGTGCCAGCAGCCCAATGACGGGGGCTAACTATGGCTACACCTTC
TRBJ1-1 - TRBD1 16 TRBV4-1 CASSHNRGRGNTEAFF TGCGCCAGCAGCCACAACAGGGGGCGAGGGAACACTGAAGCTTTCTTT
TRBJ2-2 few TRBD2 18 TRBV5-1 CASSPTSGRASSTGELFF TGCGCCAGCAGCCCGACTAGCGGGAGGGCCAGTAGCACCGGGGAGCTGTTTTTT
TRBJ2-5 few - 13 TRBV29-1 CSVELRRGRTQYF TGCAGCGTTGAACTCCGGAGGGGGAGGACCCAGTACTTC